This T cell receptor beta chain was observed in a study of shared clonotypes between healthy human individuals. Measured with immunoSEQ multiplex PCR; TCRdb has only the in-frame clones, and not every one. The sample holds 2 million to 3 million clones, approximately 90% seen once. Points from the study as a whole: Donor scarcity curtailed the genetic and exposure-history diversity represented herein.

Comment on this clone: Its antigen is not known. A much more abundant neighbour one base away suggests this may be a read error.

The germline V gene has CDR1 MGHRA and CDR2 YSYEKL. V was cut by 4 bases and J by 1 base, with 1 base left in between. The CDR3 is made up of 11 amino acids. The chain uses TRBV4-1 and TRBJ2-5; D ambiguous. The source of this sequence is a man younger than 35 in good health. Sequencing used naive CD4+ T cells sorted from blood. Regarding subset: CD45RA+ positively selected. The CDR3, as DNA: TGCGCCAGCAGCCTCCAAGAGACCCAGTACTTC. It encodes CASSLQETQYF.